Presented here are 15 T cell receptor beta chains from one specimen sequenced in a study of blood T cell repertoires in COVID-19. TCRdb's copy holds only in-frame clones and misses some; the assay was immunoSEQ multiplex PCR. The sample consists of 45,000 to 70,000 clones, 70% to 90% of them appearing once. The sample consisted of peripheral blood. Source of these receptors: a woman aged 55-70 years with active COVID-19.

The chain combines TRBV20-1 with TRBJ1-1; a weak D match, TRBD1 (5 bases). The CDR3 is 11 amino acids. Trimming pared 4 bases from V and 8 bases from J, leaving 11 bases between. CDR1 is DFQATT, CDR2 SNEGSKA, per germline (reference sequence). The CDR3 protein is CSAKVTEEAFF. The CDR3 DNA is TGCAGTGCTAAAGTGACAGAAGAAGCTTTCTTT.

The genes are TRBV27 and TRBJ1-6; D uncertain. Germline-derived CDR1 and CDR2 are MNHEY and SMNVEV (reference sequence). The CDR3 is made up of 14 amino acids. The ends were cut back, 3 bases at V and 5 bases at J, with 8 bases in the middle. The CDR3, as DNA: TGTGCCAGCAGTTTTCGGGAGAATAATTCACCCCTCCACTTT. This sequence encodes CASSFRENNSPLHF.

The chain is built from TRBV5-1 and TRBJ1-1, with a weak D call TRBD1 (5 bases). Trimming pared 3 bases from V and 1 base from J, leaving 13 bases between. The germline CDR1 and CDR2 sequences are SGHRS and YFSETQ. The CDR3 extends over 15 amino acids. The CDR3 nucleotides are TGCGCCAGCAGCTGGGGACTCTGGGGGAACACTGAAGCTTTCTTT. Translated, it gives CASSWGLWGNTEAFF.

This clone appeared once. The gene calls are TRBV6-5 and TRBJ1-5; D remains ambiguous. This CDR3 is 15 amino acids long. Per germline, CDR1 MNHEY and CDR2 SVGAGI. Trimming pared 5 bases from V and 0 bases from J, leaving 11 bases between. CDR3 protein: CASSPDQDSNQPQHF. The CDR3 coding sequence is TGTGCCAGCAGTCCCGATCAGGATAGCAATCAGCCCCAGCATTTT.

In this sample, this clone turned up once. Its ends do not fully match the called genes, so a read error is possible. V usage is TRBV7-7 and J usage is TRBJ2-5, with a possible D match to TRBD1 (6 bases). The CDR3 length is 14 residues. Germline V gene lookup returns CDR1 SSHAT and CDR2 FNYEAQ (reference sequence). The CDR3 region is CASSLAAQGETQYF. CDR3 in DNA: TGTGCTAGCAGCTTAGCCGCTCAGGGGGAGACCCAGTACTTC.

The CDR3, as DNA: TGCGCCAGCAGCACCTGGGACAGGGGATTCGAGCAGTACTTC. Its protein is CASSTWDRGFEQYF. V and J are TRBV5-1 and TRBJ2-7; 10 positions agree with TRBD1. The CDR3 spans 14 residues. V was clipped by 4 bases and J by 6 bases; unmatched bases: 7. Per germline, CDR1 SGHRS and CDR2 YFSETQ.

In DNA form, the CDR3 reads TGTGCCATCAGTGCAGGGGGCGAGTCTAGTCAGCCCCAGCATTTT. It translates to CAISAGGESSQPQHF. The chain recombines TRBV10-3 with TRBJ1-5; TRBD1 matches 8 bases. Losses at the gene ends were 4 bases for V and 6 bases for J; bases not matched to a gene: 8. This CDR3 is 15 amino acids long. Per the germline V gene, CDR1 is ENHRY and CDR2 is SYGVKD.

The rearrangement joins TRBV3-1 (or the pseudogene TRBV3-2) to TRBJ1-2; perhaps TRBD1 as D (5 bases). CDR1 is LGHDT and CDR2 is YNNKEL in the germline V gene (reference sequence). The CDR3 totals 13 residues. V was pared by 1 base and J by 7 bases, with 10 bases between. DNA of the CDR3: TGTGCCAGCAGCCAAGGCAGGGAGGCTGGCTACACCTTC. Translated, it gives CASSQGREAGYTF.

The V and J genes are TRBV7-8 and TRBJ1-5; TRBD1 aligns across 7 bases. Trimming at V came to 4 bases and at J to 2 bases, leaving 11 bases not matched to a gene. There are 17 residues in the CDR3. Germline CDR1 reads SGHVS; CDR2 reads FQNEAQ. The CDR3 here is CASSSTAGGIGNQPQHF. The CDR3 DNA follows: TGTGCCAGCAGCTCGACAGCAGGGGGTATTGGCAATCAGCCCCAGCATTTT.

The V and J genes are TRBV18 and TRBJ2-1; D may be TRBD2 (5 bases). Trimming shortened V by 3 bases and J by 8 bases, and 11 bases separated the two germline ends. Germline CDR1 KGHSH, CDR2 LQKENI. The CDR3 contains 13 residues. In DNA form, the CDR3 reads TGTGCCAGCTCACCTAGAGGGATTGATGAGCAGTTCTTC. It yields the protein CASSPRGIDEQFF.

The CDR3 reads CATSAGGGGAHEQFF. The CDR3 DNA is TGTGCCACCAGTGCAGGAGGCGGGGGGGCCCATGAGCAGTTCTTC. The chain recombines TRBV24-1 with TRBJ2-1; 9 nucleotides match TRBD2. Germline-derived CDR1 and CDR2 are KGHDR and SFDVKD. With 5 bases clipped from V and 8 bases from J, the junction kept 9 bases outside the gene matches. This CDR3 is built from 15 residues.

The chain carries TRBV4-2 and TRBJ2-7, with 9 nucleotides matching TRBD1. The germline V gene encodes CDR1 LGHNA and CDR2 YNFKEQ. V shed 4 bases, J shed 3 bases, and the junction held 10 bases outside the gene matches. The CDR3 covers 16 residues. The CDR3, as DNA: TGTGCCAGCAGCCCTCCGGCCGGGACAGGGAACTACGAGCAGTACTTC. Protein sequence: CASSPPAGTGNYEQYF.

The chain has TRBV7-2 and TRBJ2-3; TRBD2 agrees at 7 bases. V shed 2 bases and J 6 bases; nucleotides not matched to a gene: 11. This CDR3 spans 16 amino acids. CDR1 is SGHTA and CDR2 is FQGNSA in the germline V gene. The CDR3: CASSLLLASLGDTQYF. CDR3 sequence (DNA): TGTGCCAGCAGCTTATTACTAGCGTCGTTGGGGGATACGCAGTATTTT. The complete variable domain, with remaining parts taken from reference TRBV7-2 and TRBJ2-3, reads GAGVSQSPSNKVTEKGKDVELRCDPISGHTALYWYRQSLGQGLEFLIYFQGNSAPDKSGLPSDRFSAERTGGSVSTLTIQRTQQEDSAVYLCASSLLLASLGDTQYFGPGTRLTVL.

V gene TRBV6-6 combines with J gene TRBJ1-4; D is perhaps TRBD1 (5 bases). Germline CDR1 and CDR2: MNHNY and SVGAGI (reference sequence). V was cut by 6 bases and J by 5 bases, with 13 bases left in between. This CDR3 comprises 14 residues. The CDR3 region is CASSTGGGNEKLFF. The CDR3 DNA is TGTGCCAGCAGCACGGGGGGGGGAAATGAAAAACTGTTTTTT.

This clone was found a few times. The V and J genes are TRBV4-2 and TRBJ1-1, with TRBD1 matching over 7 bases. The V gene end was trimmed by 0 bases and the J gene end by 6 bases; junction bases not matched to a gene: 7. This CDR3 has 15 residues. Germline loops: CDR1 LGHNA, CDR2 YNFKEQ. This CDR3 reads CASSQDDRVSAEAFF. Written as DNA, the CDR3 is TGTGCCAGCAGCCAAGACGACAGGGTTAGCGCTGAAGCTTTCTTT.